This T cell receptor beta chain was captured by sequencing in a study of blood T cell repertoires in COVID-19. As originally analysed: Quantification of nucleated cells was approximated via reference gene primer amplification. Sequencing used immunoSEQ multiplex PCR; TCRdb keeps in-frame clones, though not all of them. The V and J calls and clone size are taken from that table; D and trimming were inferred from the DNA. The sample has 300,000 to 450,000 clones; approximately 91% are singletons. Trimming stripped 1 base from V and 0 bases from J, with 7 bases between. Germline CDR1 is LGHDT and CDR2 is YNNKEL (reference sequence). The CDR3 totals 15 residues.

The V call is TRBV3-1 (or the pseudogene TRBV3-2), the J call TRBJ2-1; no reliable D call. Sequencing input: PBMCs or T cells enriched from blood (not recorded which). The receptor was derived from a woman in her thirties who had been exposed to COVID-19. The CDR3 DNA follows: TGTGCCAGCAGCCAAGCGGTTACCTCCTACAATGAGCAGTTCTTC. Protein sequence: CASSQAVTSYNEQFF.